This T cell receptor beta chain was documented in a study of CD8+ T cells in alopecia areata. Study-wide findings and caveats: Across lesional scalp, and particularly alopecia totalis/universalis, clonality surpassed that of normal scalp. TCR sharing was clearer in mice than between patients, perhaps partly owing to patient HLA diversity. Persistence during tofacitinib was seen for many expanded lesional clones in scalp and blood.

The treatment was: oral pan-JAK inhibitor, 5-10 mg twice daily. Individuals with alopecia areata gave both lesional scalp punch biopsies and peripheral blood for collection. RNA extraction and reverse transcription yielded cDNA as sequencing template. Libraries were prepared by immunoSEQ multiplex PCR; TCRdb keeps only in-frame clonotypes and omits some of them. The sample records around 200,000 clones, 45% to 65% being singletons. CDR1 SQVTM and CDR2 ANQGSEA come from the germline V gene. The germline V and J ends were trimmed by 6 bases and 6 bases, with 14 bases remaining between them. CDR3 length equals 12 residues. This clone was detected a few times. What it binds is unknown.

The sequence was obtained from a human donor with alopecia areata. This chain joins TRBV29-1 and TRBJ1-2; unclear D gene. Specimen: CD4+ T cells sorted from blood, collected at week 4, from a patient treated with tofacitinib. The CDR3 sequence is CSVRHGPDGYTF. In DNA form, the CDR3 reads TGCAGCGTGCGACACGGGCCGGATGGCTACACCTTC.